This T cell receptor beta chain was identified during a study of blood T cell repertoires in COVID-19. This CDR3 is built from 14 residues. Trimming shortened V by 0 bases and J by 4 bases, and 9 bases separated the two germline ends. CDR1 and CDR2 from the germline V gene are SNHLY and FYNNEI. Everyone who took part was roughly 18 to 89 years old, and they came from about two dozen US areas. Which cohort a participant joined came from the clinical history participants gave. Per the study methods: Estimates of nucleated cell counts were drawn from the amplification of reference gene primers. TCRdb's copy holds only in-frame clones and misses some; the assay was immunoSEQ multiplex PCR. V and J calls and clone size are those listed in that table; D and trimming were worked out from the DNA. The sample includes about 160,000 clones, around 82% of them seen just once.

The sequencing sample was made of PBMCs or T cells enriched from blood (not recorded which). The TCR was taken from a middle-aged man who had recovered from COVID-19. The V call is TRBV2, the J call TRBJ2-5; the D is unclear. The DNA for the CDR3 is TGTGCCAGCAGTGAAGCAAGAAGGAGAGAGACCCAGTACTTC. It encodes CASSEARRRETQYF.